This is a list of T cell receptor beta chains from one sample in a study of radiation and T cells in renal cell carcinoma. This table comes from immunoSEQ multiplex PCR, and its TCRdb copy is limited to in-frame clones, with some not included. The sample gives around 75,000 clones, roughly 82% of which show up once; under 6.5% is in the top ten. The input for sequencing was blood, taken from a patient whose treatment included radiotherapy and nephrectomy. The receptors derive from a man aged 60-69 years with renal cell carcinoma. Both conserved end residues are part of each CDR3. Fields, in order: D gene, V gene, CDR3 protein. D genes are given only for firm matches.

- TRBV15 CATSSTGRGDWSTDTQYF
- TRBV14 CASSQEERRGEQYF
- TRBV5-1 CASSPWGPPDEQFF
TRBD1 TRBV28 CASSSGTGSHNEQFF
- TRBV2 CASSDSGVTISSYEQYF
- TRBV4-3 CASSQDEGGEQFF
TRBD1 TRBV28 CASSLPRGVGLAQHF
- TRBV9 CASSARGGMTNTEAFF
- TRBV9 CASSALPGRSGSYEQYF
- TRBV7-9 CASSLGQGEQPQHF
- TRBV12-5 CASGPGSLGNQPQHF
- TRBV10-1 CASSEGPNTQYF
TRBD2 TRBV7-2 CASSLGSAGGPWETQYF
- TRBV4-1 CASSRRGGETQYF
- TRBV28 CASRVTHGNQPQHF
- TRBV6-5 CASSPGVRGLATQHF
TRBD1 TRBV19 CASTSPGQSYGYTF
- TRBV27 CASSFKATVAGANVLTF
- TRBV7-2 CASSEAGGSGNTIYF
- TRBV28 CASSFGPYSGNTIYF
TRBD1 TRBV2 CASRGGRSNQNTEAFF